Listed below are T cell receptor beta chains from one sample, sequenced in a study of CD8 T cells in ankylosing spondylitis. In TCRdb, the 5' RACE reads were re-called with MiXCR into one record per CDR3 protein. The sample consists of fewer than 550,000 distinct CDR3 sequences, approximately 5% of them appearing once. Sequenced material: blood, either unsorted or a sorted T cell fraction (not recorded which). These receptors were collected from a male donor with ankylosing spondylitis. CDR3s leave out the opening cysteine and the closing phenylalanine or tryptophan. The order of the fields is D gene, V gene, CDR3 protein. D genes are given only for firm matches.

>TRBD1|TRBV4-2
ASSVKGTGGWNEQF
>TRBD2|TRBV6-5
ASSTSGRGSYEQY
>-|TRBV5-5
ASSLEAVGRTYGYT
>-|TRBV10-3
AISRRSDTEAF
>TRBD1|TRBV4-3
ASSLGQGGAKLF
>TRBD1|TRBV12-3/TRBV12-4
ASVLQGADTEAF
>TRBD2|TRBV20-1
SASEREFKYEQY
>TRBD1|TRBV7-6
ASSPGQGLEGYT
>-|TRBV18
ASSHGSSPGELF
>TRBD1|TRBV4-2
ASSQGQGRQDTQY
>-|TRBV7-9
ATKVDVSYNEQF
>-|TRBV7-2
ASSLGWLGVGNTEAF
>-|TRBV20-1
SAFDRRGDQPQH
>-|TRBV5-1
ASSAGTVTDTQY
>TRBD1|TRBV29-1
SVGGQGASYNEQF
>-|TRBV9
ASSGLVGPNSPLH
>-|TRBV9
ASSTQEQETQY
>TRBD2|TRBV7-9
ASSRGLAGVTGELF
>-|TRBV20-1
SAGFHPGTSSNQPQH
>-|TRBV7-9
ASSSWYANEQY
>-|TRBV5-8
ASSFGQTPSTDTQY
>-|TRBV7-9
ASSLVSEPETQY
>-|TRBV30
AWTLGLTGTDTQY
>-|TRBV7-2
ASSSTGGTIY
>TRBD1|TRBV29-1
SVGGVSGGMRGYEQY
>-|TRBV5-1
ASSLSAFSYEQY
>-|TRBV5-1
ASSLGTNTDTQY
>-|TRBV18
ASSAGENTEAF
>-|TRBV9
ASSGWYSSSGANVLT
>TRBD1|TRBV6-1
ASSVPGQEGEQY
>-|TRBV20-1
SATTLGKLF
>-|TRBV27
ASSFSGPADSEAF
>TRBD1|TRBV7-6
ASSLMGQGPSAQH
>TRBD1|TRBV7-2
ASSRDRGHDQPQH
>-|TRBV12-3/TRBV12-4
ASSNMLPNYGYT
>-|TRBV2
ASSGYGVDSDEQY
>TRBD1|TRBV5-1
ASSSQGGDAEAF
>TRBD2|TRBV20-1
SASLAGVTDTQY
>-|TRBV4-2
ASSQDPEGWDRQF
>-|TRBV7-2
ASSPAGVLNQPQH
>TRBD1|TRBV28
ASSWFERQGRTEAF
>TRBD1|TRBV5-5
ASSLAMGTVNEQY
>TRBD2|TRBV20-1
SARGTSGSAYNEQF
>-|TRBV5-1
ASRVEGPGPGTRETQY
>TRBD1|TRBV6-5
ASSYGGQAGETQY
>TRBD2|TRBV29-1
SVEGTSDEQY
>-|TRBV11-2
ASRRIGFSGGYT
>-|TRBV28
ASSLVGEAYEQY
>-|TRBV4-2
ASSQDAQGSIQY
>-|TRBV4-2
ASSQDMHSSYEQY
>TRBD2|TRBV7-2
ASSFSGSKYNEQF
>-|TRBV29-1
SAGHISYEQY
>TRBD1|TRBV20-1
SARDFRDRDEKLF
>-|TRBV10-1
ASSDQTPMRF
>-|TRBV11-2
ASSPHQGIPYEQY
>TRBD2|TRBV12-5
ASGRLADSYNEQF
>TRBD1|TRBV12-3/TRBV12-4
ASSLGRQGEAF
>TRBD1|TRBV5-6
ASSRTGGTGELF
>-|TRBV6-2/TRBV6-3
ASSYFRDSGANVLT
>-|TRBV4-3
ASSQDFFSGDGYT